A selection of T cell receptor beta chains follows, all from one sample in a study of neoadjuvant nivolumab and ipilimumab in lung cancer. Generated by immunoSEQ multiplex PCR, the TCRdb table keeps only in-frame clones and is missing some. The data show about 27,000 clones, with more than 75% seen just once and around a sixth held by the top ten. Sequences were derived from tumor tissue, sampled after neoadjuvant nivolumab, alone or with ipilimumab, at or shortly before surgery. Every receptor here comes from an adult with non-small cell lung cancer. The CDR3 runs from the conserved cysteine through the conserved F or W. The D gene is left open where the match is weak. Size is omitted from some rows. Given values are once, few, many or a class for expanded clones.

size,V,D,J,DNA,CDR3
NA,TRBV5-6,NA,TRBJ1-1,TGTGCCAGCAGCTTGGCAGGGGATGGTGAAGCTTTCTTT,CASSLAGDGEAFF
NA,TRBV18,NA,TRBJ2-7,TGTGCCAGCTCCACCAATAAGGGGGACTACGAGCAGTACTTC,CASSTNKGDYEQYF
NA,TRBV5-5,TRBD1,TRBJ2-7,TGTGCCAGCGGACAGGGGGCTGGCGAGCAGTACTTC,CASGQGAGEQYF
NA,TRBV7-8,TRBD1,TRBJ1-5,TGTGCCAGCAGCTGGACAGGGGAGCAGCCCCAGCATTTT,CASSWTGEQPQHF
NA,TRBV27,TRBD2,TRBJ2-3,TGTGCCAGCAGTTTCGGGGGGACGGATACGCAGTATTTT,CASSFGGTDTQYF
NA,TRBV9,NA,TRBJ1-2,TGTGCCAGCAGCGCGGACGGTCTTGGCTACACCTTC,CASSADGLGYTF
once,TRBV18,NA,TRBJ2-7,TGTGCCAGCTCACCCCCGAACAGGGTGACCCCCTACGAGCAGTACTTC,CASSPPNRVTPYEQYF
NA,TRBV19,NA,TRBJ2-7,TGTGCCAGTACCCTAAGGGGAGGGGGAGGCTACGAGCAGTACTTC,CASTLRGGGGYEQYF
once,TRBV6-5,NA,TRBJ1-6,TGTGCCAGCAGTTACTCAGGCTTGGGTGGTGCACCCCTCCACTTT,CASSYSGLGGAPLHF
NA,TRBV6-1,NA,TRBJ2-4,TGTGCCAGCAGTTCTGGGCTGACAAACATTCAGTACTTC,CASSSGLTNIQYF
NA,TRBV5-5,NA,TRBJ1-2,TGTGCCAGCAGCTTGCAACAGCATGGCTACACCTTC,CASSLQQHGYTF
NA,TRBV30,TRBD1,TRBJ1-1,TGTGCCTGGAGTGGGCTTCGACAGGGGTCAACTGAAGCTTTCTTT,CAWSGLRQGSTEAFF
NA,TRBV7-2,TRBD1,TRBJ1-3,TGTGCCAGCAGCTCCGGGACAGGGTCGGTCGGAAACACCATATATTTT,CASSSGTGSVGNTIYF
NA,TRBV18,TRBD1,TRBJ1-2,TGTGCCAGCTCACCGACAAACGGACAGGGCGACTATGGCTACACCTTC,CASSPTNGQGDYGYTF
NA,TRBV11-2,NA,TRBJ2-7,TGTGCCAGCAGCCCTCGACAGAGCTCCTACGAGCAGTACTTC,CASSPRQSSYEQYF
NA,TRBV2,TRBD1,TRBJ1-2,TGTGCCAGCAGTGGACAGGGGTACTATGGCTACACCTTC,CASSGQGYYGYTF
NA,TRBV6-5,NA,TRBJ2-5,TGTGCCAGCAGCTGGGACTTCGAAGAGACCCAGTACTTC,CASSWDFEETQYF
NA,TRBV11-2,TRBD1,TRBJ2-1,TGTGCCAGCAGCTTACCGGGACAGCGAGGTGGCTACAATGAGCAGTTCTTC,CASSLPGQRGGYNEQFF
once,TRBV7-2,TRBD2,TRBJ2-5,TGTGCCAGCAGCTTATCAAGCGGGGGGGCCCAAGAGACCCAGTACTTC,CASSLSSGGAQETQYF
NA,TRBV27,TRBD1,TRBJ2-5,TGTGCCAGCAGTCCAGGGACAGGGGGCGCGGAGACCCAGTACTTC,CASSPGTGGAETQYF
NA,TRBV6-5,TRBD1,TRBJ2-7,TGTGCCAGCAGGGGACAGGGCATACTCTCCTACGAGCAGTACTTC,CASRGQGILSYEQYF
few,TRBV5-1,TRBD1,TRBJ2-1,TGCGCCAGCAGCTTGAGACAGGGTACCGACAATGAGCAGTTCTTC,CASSLRQGTDNEQFF
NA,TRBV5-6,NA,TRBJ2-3,TGTGCCAGCAGCTTGGCCCCCGGTACGCAGTATTTT,CASSLAPGTQYF
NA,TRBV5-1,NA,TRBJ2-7,TGCGCCAGCAGCTTGGGGCAGGACGGCTACGAGCAGTACTTC,CASSLGQDGYEQYF
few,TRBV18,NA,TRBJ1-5,TGTGCCAGCTCACCAAGAGGAGGATTGAATCAGCCCCAGCATTTT,CASSPRGGLNQPQHF
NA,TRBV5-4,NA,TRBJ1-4,TGTGCCAGCAGTTCGTACGTCGATGAAAAACTGTTTTTT,CASSSYVDEKLFF
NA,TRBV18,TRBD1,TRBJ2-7,TGTGCCAGCTCACCACCTGGGACAGGGTATTTCGAGCAGTACTTC,CASSPPGTGYFEQYF
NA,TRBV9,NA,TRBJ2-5,TGTGCCAGCAGCGTAGGAGTACTCCAAGAGACCCAGTACTTC,CASSVGVLQETQYF
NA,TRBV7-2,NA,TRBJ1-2,TGTGCCAGCAGCTTAGGGGTCCATAACTATGGCTACACCTTC,CASSLGVHNYGYTF
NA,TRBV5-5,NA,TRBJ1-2,TGTGCCAGCAGCTTGGTCGTGAACTATGGCTACACCTTC,CASSLVVNYGYTF
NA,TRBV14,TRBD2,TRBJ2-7,TGTGCCAGCAGCCGAATAGCGGGGACATCCTACGAGCAGTACTTC,CASSRIAGTSYEQYF
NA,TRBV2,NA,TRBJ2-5,TGTGCCAGCAGTAACCCGATGGCGGGGCAAGAGACCCAGTACTTC,CASSNPMAGQETQYF
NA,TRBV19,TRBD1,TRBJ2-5,TGTGCCAGTAGTATAGGTAGGGGGCCCCAAGAGACCCAGTACTTC,CASSIGRGPQETQYF
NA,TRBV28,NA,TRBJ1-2,TGTGCCAGCATGATGGGGGCGGGTGGCTACACCTTC,CASMMGAGGYTF
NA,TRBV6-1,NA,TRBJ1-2,TGTGCCAGCAGTGCACGCCCGGGGACAAGTCGCTATGGCTACACCTTC,CASSARPGTSRYGYTF
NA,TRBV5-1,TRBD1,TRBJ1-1,TGCGCCAGCGATACAGGGGCGGGCACTGAAGCTTTCTTT,CASDTGAGTEAFF
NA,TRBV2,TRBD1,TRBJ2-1,TGTGCCAGCCAAATCCGGGACAGGGTAGGGAATGAGCAGTTCTTC,CASQIRDRVGNEQFF
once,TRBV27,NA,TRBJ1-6,TGTGCCAGCAGCCCGAGGAATTCACCCCTCCACTTT,CASSPRNSPLHF
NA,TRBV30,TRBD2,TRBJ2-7,TGTGCCTGGAGAGGCGGGGGGGCGGAGGAGCAGTACTTC,CAWRGGGAEEQYF
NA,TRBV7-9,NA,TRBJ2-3,TGTGCCAGCAGCTACCGGGACGGCCTCACAGATACGCAGTATTTT,CASSYRDGLTDTQYF
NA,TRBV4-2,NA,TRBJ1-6,TGTGCCAGCAGCCAACCGGGGTCACCCCCATCACCCCTCCACTTT,CASSQPGSPPSPLHF